Listed below are T cell receptor beta chains from one sample, sequenced in a study of blood T cell repertoires in COVID-19. TCRdb keeps only in-frame clones here, not all; method: immunoSEQ multiplex PCR. The table shows 150,000 to 200,000 clones, with approximately 86% occurring only once. Sequencing was performed on peripheral blood. The receptors derive from a man between 60 and 70 years old with acute or convalescent COVID-19. The conserved cysteine and the conserved F or W are not part of the CDR3 here. The order of the fields is CDR3 length, V gene, J gene, CDR3 protein.

CDR3 length: 11; V gene: TRBV28; J gene: TRBJ1-1; CDR3 protein: ASQTGAITEAF
CDR3 length: 12; V gene: TRBV5-1; J gene: TRBJ2-7; CDR3 protein: ASSFGGNFNEQY
CDR3 length: 13; V gene: TRBV5-1; J gene: TRBJ1-2; CDR3 protein: ASSEGQGNFYGYT
CDR3 length: 13; V gene: TRBV7-9; J gene: TRBJ2-3; CDR3 protein: ASSLYAGATDTQY
CDR3 length: 13; V gene: TRBV6-2/TRBV6-3; J gene: TRBJ1-3; CDR3 protein: ASSDWRASGNTIY
CDR3 length: 15; V gene: TRBV3-1/TRBV3-2; J gene: TRBJ2-5; CDR3 protein: ASSQDVIREGQETQY
CDR3 length: 12; V gene: TRBV5-6; J gene: TRBJ2-7; CDR3 protein: ASSARDRGLEQY
CDR3 length: 11; V gene: TRBV27; J gene: TRBJ1-1; CDR3 protein: ASSLWGDTEAF
CDR3 length: 12; V gene: TRBV19; J gene: TRBJ1-4; CDR3 protein: ASRLEPTAEKLF
CDR3 length: 12; V gene: TRBV2; J gene: TRBJ1-1; CDR3 protein: ASSPRTPYTEAF
CDR3 length: 11; V gene: TRBV3-1/TRBV3-2; J gene: TRBJ1-1; CDR3 protein: ASSQGGRTEAF
CDR3 length: 13; V gene: TRBV7-9; J gene: TRBJ2-3; CDR3 protein: ASSLALSGTQRQY
CDR3 length: 13; V gene: TRBV5-1; J gene: TRBJ2-1; CDR3 protein: ASTAEAGTYNEQF
CDR3 length: 12; V gene: TRBV11-2; J gene: TRBJ2-1; CDR3 protein: ASSLEGRRNEQF
CDR3 length: 11; V gene: TRBV5-1; J gene: TRBJ2-3; CDR3 protein: ASSRAPRDTQY
CDR3 length: 11; V gene: TRBV7-2; J gene: TRBJ2-5; CDR3 protein: ASSQTRGETQY
CDR3 length: 12; V gene: TRBV6-5; J gene: TRBJ1-5; CDR3 protein: ASELGQPNQPQH
CDR3 length: 13; V gene: TRBV18; J gene: TRBJ1-5; CDR3 protein: ASSSDRGPRQPQH
CDR3 length: 12; V gene: TRBV6-5; J gene: TRBJ1-1; CDR3 protein: ASSRGTGGTEAF
CDR3 length: 13; V gene: TRBV4-1; J gene: TRBJ2-1; CDR3 protein: ASRLRETPYNEQF
CDR3 length: 11; V gene: TRBV3-1/TRBV3-2; J gene: TRBJ2-7; CDR3 protein: ASSPLGAYEQY
CDR3 length: 9; V gene: TRBV28; J gene: TRBJ2-5; CDR3 protein: ASSLRETQY
CDR3 length: 13; V gene: TRBV15; J gene: TRBJ1-5; CDR3 protein: ATSGRTGPYQPQH
CDR3 length: 16; V gene: TRBV7-9; J gene: TRBJ1-5; CDR3 protein: ASSSLPGQGSGDQPQH